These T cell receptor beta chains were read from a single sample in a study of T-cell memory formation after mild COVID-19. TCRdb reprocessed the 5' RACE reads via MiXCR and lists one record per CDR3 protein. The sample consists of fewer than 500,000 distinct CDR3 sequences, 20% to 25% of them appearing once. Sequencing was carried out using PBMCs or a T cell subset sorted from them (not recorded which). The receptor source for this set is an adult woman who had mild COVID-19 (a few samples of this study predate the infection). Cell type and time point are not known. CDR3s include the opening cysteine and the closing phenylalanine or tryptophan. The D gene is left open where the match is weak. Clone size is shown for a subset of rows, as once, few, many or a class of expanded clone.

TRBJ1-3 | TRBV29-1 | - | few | CSVEVSSGNTIYF | TGCAGCGTTGAAGTCAGCTCTGGAAACACCATATATTTT
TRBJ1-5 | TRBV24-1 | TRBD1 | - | CATSDFGQGAGPQHF | TGTGCCACCAGTGATTTCGGTCAGGGGGCGGGGCCCCAGCATTTT
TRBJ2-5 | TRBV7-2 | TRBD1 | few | CASSIRTGGIPKETQYF | TGTGCCAGCAGCATCCGGACAGGGGGGATCCCGAAAGAGACCCAGTACTTC
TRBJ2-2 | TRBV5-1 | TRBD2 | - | CASSLVASGKRRGTGELFF | TGCGCCAGCAGCTTGGTAGCTAGCGGGAAACGTCGAGGGACCGGGGAGCTGTTTTTT
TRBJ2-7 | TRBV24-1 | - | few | CATSRFSGDGQYF | TGTGCCACCAGCCGATTTAGCGGTGACGGGCAGTACTTC
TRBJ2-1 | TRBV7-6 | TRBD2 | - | CASSFLYGTRGTNEQFF | TGTGCCAGCAGCTTCCTGTATGGGACTAGAGGGACCAATGAGCAGTTCTTC
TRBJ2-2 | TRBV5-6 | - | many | CASSWDTGELFF | TGTGCCAGCAGTTGGGACACCGGGGAGCTGTTTTTT
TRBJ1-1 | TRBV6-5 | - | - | CASSYDQGFNTEAFF | TGTGCCAGCAGTTACGACCAGGGTTTTAACACTGAAGCTTTCTTT
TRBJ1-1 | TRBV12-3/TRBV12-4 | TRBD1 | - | CASYGTVSPEAFF | TGTGCCAGCTACGGGACAGTCAGCCCTGAAGCTTTCTTT
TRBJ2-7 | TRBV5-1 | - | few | CASSESWGLGEQYF | TGCGCCAGCAGTGAGTCTTGGGGGTTGGGCGAGCAGTACTTC
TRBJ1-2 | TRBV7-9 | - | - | CASSPDTISYGYTF | TGTGCCAGCAGCCCCGACACCATTTCCTATGGCTACACCTTC
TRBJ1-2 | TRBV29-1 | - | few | CSVEDLSGGYTF | TGCAGCGTTGAAGATCTTTCGGGTGGCTACACCTTC
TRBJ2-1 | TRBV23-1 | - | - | CASSLGRDDPYNEQFF | TGCGCCAGCAGCCTCGGGCGGGACGACCCCTACAATGAGCAGTTCTTC
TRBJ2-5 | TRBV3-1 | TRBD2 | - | CASSQGTSGFETQYF | TGTGCCAGCAGCCAAGGGACTAGCGGGTTTGAGACCCAGTACTTC
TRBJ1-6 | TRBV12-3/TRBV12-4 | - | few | CATGKGYSPLHF | TGTGCCACCGGAAAAGGTTATTCACCCCTCCACTTT
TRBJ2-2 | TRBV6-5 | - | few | CASRSTLSHAVTGELFF | TGTGCCAGCAGAAGTACCTTAAGTCACGCAGTAACCGGGGAGCTGTTTTTT
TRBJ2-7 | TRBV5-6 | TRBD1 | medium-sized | CASSADRVREQYF | TGTGCCAGCAGCGCGGACAGGGTGCGGGAGCAGTACTTC